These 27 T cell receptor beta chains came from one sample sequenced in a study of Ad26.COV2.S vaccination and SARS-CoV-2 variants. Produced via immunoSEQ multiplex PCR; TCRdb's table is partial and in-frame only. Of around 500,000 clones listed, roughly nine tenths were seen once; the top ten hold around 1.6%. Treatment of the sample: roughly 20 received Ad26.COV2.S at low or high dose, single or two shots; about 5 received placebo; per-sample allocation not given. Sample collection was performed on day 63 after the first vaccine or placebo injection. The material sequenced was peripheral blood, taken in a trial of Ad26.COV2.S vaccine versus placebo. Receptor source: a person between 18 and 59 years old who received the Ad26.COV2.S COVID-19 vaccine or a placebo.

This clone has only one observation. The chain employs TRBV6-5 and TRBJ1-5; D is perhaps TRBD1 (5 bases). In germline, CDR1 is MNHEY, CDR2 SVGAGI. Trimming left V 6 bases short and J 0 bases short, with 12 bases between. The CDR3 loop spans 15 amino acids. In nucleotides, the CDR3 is TGTGCCAGCAGGAAGGGACGGCTTAGCAATCAGCCCCAGCATTTT. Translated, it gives CASRKGRLSNQPQHF.

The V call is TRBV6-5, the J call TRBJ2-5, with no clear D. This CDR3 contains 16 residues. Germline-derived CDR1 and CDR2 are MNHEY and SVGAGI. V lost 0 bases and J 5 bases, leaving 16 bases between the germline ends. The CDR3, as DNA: TGTGCCAGCAGTTACTCGTATAGTAGCTTGAGGGAGACCCAGTACTTC. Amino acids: CASSYSYSSLRETQYF.

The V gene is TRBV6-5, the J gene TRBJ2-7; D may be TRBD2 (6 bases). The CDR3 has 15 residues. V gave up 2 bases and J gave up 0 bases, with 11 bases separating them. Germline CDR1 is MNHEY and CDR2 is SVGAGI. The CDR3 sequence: CASSYAGPSSYEQYF. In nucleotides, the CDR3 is TGTGCCAGCAGTTACGCGGGGCCGAGCTCCTACGAGCAGTACTTC.

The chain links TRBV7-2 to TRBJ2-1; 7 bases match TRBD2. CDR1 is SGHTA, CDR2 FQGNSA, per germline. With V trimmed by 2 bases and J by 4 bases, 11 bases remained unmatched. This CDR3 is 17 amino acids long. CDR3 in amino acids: CASSLTGGLAVYNEQFF. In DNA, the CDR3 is TGTGCCAGCAGCTTAACAGGCGGGCTAGCGGTATACAATGAGCAGTTCTTC.

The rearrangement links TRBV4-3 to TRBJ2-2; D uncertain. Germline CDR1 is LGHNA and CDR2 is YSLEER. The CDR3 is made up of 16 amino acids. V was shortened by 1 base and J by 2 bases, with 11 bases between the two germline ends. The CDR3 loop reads CASSQGHLRNTGELFF. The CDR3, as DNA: TGCGCCAGCAGCCAAGGACATTTGAGAAACACCGGGGAGCTGTTTTTT.

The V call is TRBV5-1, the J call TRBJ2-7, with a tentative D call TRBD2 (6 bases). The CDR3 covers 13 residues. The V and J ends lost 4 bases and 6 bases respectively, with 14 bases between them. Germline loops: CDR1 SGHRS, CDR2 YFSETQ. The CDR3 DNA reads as TGCGCCAGCAGCCCCGGGGCCGGGAGCGAGCAGTACTTC. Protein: CASSPGAGSEQYF.

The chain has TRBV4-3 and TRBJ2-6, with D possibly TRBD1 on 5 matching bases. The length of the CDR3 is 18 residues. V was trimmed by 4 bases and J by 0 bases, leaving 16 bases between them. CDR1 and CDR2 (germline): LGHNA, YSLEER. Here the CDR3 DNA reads TGCGCCAGCAGCCCTAAGGGCAGGGCAGTCTCTGGGGCCAACGTCCTGACTTTC. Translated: CASSPKGRAVSGANVLTF.

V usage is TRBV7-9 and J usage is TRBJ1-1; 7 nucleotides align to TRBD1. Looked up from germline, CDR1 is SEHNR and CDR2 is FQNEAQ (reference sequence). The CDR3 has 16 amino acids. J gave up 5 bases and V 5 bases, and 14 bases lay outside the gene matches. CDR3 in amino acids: CASSPGQWSLWTEAFF. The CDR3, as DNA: TGTGCCAGCAGCCCGGGACAGTGGAGCTTGTGGACTGAAGCTTTCTTT.

The CDR3 region has the DNA TGTGCCATCCAGGGGGGATCCGGGACTAGATTATCCGAGCAGTACTTC. This codes for CAIQGGSGTRLSEQYF. The chain recombines TRBV10-3 with TRBJ2-7, with TRBD2 as a possible D gene (8 bases). The CDR3 covers 16 residues. Germline V lookup: CDR1 ENHRY, CDR2 SYGVKD. With 8 bases removed from V and 6 bases from J, the gap between germline ends came to 26 bases.

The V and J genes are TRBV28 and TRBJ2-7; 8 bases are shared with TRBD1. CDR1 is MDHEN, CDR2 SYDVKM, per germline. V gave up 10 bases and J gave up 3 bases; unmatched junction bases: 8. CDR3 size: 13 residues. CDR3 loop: CATERQGNYEQYF. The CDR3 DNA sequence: TGTGCCACCGAGCGACAGGGGAACTACGAGCAGTACTTC.

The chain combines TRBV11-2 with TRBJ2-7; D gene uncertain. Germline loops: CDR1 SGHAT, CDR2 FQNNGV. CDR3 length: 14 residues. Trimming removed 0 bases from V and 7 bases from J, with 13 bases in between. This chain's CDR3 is CASSLDPQPLEQYF. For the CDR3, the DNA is TGTGCCAGCAGCTTAGATCCACAGCCTTTGGAGCAGTACTTC.

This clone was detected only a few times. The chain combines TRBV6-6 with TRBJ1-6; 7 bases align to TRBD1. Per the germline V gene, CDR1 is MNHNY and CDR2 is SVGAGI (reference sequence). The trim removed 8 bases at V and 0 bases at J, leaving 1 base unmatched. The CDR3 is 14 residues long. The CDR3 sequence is CASRDSSYNSPLHF. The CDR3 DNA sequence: TGTGCCAGCCGGGACAGCTCCTATAATTCACCCCTCCACTTT.

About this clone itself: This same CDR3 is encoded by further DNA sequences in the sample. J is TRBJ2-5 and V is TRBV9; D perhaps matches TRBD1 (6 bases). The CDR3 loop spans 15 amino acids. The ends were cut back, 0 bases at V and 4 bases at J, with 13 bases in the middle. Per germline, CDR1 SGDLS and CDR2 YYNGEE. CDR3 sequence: CASSVGAGEGETQYF. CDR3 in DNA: TGTGCCAGCAGCGTAGGGGCAGGGGAAGGAGAGACCCAGTACTTC.

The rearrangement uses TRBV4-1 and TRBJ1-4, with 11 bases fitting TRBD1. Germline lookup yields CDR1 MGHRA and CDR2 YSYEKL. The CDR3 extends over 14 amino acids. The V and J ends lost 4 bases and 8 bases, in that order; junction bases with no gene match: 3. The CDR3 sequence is CASSRTGGHEKLFF. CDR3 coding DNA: TGCGCCAGCAGCCGGACAGGGGGCCACGAAAAACTGTTTTTT.

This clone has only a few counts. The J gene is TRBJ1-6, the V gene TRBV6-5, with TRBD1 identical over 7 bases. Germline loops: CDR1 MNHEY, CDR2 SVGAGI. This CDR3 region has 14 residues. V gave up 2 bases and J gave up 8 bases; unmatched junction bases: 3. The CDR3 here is CASSYGTDYSPLHF. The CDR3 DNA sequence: TGTGCCAGCAGTTACGGGACAGATTATTCACCCCTCCACTTT.

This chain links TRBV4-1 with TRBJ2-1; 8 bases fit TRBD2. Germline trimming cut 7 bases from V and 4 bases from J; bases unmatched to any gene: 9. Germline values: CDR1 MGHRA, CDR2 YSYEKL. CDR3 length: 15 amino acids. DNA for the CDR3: TGCGCCAGCACCCACTTACTAGCGGAATACAATGAGCAGTTCTTC. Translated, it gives CASTHLLAEYNEQFF.

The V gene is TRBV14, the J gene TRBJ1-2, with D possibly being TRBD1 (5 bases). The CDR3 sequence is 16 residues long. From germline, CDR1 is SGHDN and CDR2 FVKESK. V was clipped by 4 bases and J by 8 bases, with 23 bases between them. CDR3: CASSREPPGGRRGYTF. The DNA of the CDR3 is TGTGCCAGCAGCCGAGAGCCGCCTGGGGGTCGCCGGGGCTACACCTTC.

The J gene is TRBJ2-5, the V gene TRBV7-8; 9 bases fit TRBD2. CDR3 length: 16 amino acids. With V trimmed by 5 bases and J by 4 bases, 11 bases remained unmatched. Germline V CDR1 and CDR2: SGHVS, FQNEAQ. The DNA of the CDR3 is TGTGCCAGCAGCACCCACCGGACTAGCGCGCGAGAGACCCAGTACTTC. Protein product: CASSTHRTSARETQYF.

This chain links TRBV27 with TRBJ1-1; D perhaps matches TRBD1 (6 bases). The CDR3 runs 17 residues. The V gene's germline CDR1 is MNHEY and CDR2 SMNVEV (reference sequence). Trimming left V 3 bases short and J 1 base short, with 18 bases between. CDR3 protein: CASSLVSIGTPNTEAFF. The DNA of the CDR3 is TGTGCCAGCAGTTTGGTATCCATCGGGACACCGAACACTGAAGCTTTCTTT.

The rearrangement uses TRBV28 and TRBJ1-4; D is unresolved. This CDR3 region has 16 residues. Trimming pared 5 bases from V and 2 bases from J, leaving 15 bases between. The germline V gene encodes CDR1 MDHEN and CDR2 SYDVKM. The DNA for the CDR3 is TGTGCCAGCAGTCCACGGAGGGCAGTCACTAATGAAAAACTGTTTTTT. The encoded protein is CASSPRRAVTNEKLFF.

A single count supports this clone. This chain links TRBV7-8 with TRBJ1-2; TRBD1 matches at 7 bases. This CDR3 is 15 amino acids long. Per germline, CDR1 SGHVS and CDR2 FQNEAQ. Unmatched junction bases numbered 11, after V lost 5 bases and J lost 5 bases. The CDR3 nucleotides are TGTGCCAGCAGCCACAGGAACGAGGGGGCTTATGGCTACACCTTC. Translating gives CASSHRNEGAYGYTF.

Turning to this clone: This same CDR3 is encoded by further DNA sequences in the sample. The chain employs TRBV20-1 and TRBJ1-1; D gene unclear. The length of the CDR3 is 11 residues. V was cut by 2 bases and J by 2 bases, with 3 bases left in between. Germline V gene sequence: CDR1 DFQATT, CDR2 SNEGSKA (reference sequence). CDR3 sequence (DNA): TGCAGTGCTAGACAAAACACTGAAGCTTTCTTT. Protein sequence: CSARQNTEAFF.

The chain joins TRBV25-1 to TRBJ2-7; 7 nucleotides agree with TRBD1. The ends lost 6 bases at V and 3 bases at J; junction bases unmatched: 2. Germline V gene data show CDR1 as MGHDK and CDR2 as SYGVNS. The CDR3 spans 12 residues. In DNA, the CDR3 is TGTGCCAGCAGCGGGACAGACTACGAGCAGTACTTC. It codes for CASSGTDYEQYF.

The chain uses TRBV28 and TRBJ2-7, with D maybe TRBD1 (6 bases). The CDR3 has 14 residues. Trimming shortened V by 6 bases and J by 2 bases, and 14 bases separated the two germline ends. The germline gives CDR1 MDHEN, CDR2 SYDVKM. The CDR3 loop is CASREPGHPYEQYF. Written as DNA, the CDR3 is TGTGCCAGCAGGGAACCGGGACACCCCTACGAGCAGTACTTC.

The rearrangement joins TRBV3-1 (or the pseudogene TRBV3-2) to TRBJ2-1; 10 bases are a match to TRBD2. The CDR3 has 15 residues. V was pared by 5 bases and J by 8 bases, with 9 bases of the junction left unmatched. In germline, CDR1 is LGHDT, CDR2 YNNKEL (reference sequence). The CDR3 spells CASSWSGGGSDEQFF. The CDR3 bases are TGTGCCAGCAGCTGGAGCGGGGGGGGTTCGGATGAGCAGTTCTTC.

The CDR3 reads CASSMDRPGELFF. CDR3 DNA: TGTGCCAGTAGTATGGACAGGCCCGGGGAGCTGTTTTTT. The rearrangement uses TRBV19 and TRBJ2-2; 7 bases fit TRBD1. This CDR3 region has 13 residues. Germline CDR1 LNHDA, CDR2 SQIVND (reference sequence). V dropped 3 bases and J dropped 6; count of bases not matched to a gene: 1.

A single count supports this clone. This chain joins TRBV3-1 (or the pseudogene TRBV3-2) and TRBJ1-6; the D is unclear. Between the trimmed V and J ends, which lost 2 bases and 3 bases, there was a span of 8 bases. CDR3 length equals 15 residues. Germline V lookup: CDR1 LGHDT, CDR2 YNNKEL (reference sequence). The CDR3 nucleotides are TGTGCCAGCAGCCAACGGGGTTACTATAATTCACCCCTCCACTTT. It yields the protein CASSQRGYYNSPLHF.